A selection of T cell receptor beta chains follows, all from one sample in a study of T cells in Graves' hyperthyroidism and ophthalmopathy. TCRdb recomputed calls from the multiplex PCR reads with MiXCR, one row per CDR3 protein. Counted here are about 500,000 distinct CDR3 sequences, about an eighth occurring once; the ten biggest clones make up around a sixth. The sample comprised blood. These receptors were obtained from a young woman with Graves' hyperthyroidism. Each CDR3 is given with its conserved first and last residue. D genes are given only for firm matches. Clone sizes are shown as once, few, many or a size class.

V gene	J gene	D gene	clone size	CDR3 protein	CDR3 DNA
TRBV12-5	TRBJ1-6	-	many	CASGPGQGSPLHF	TGTGCTAGTGGTCCCGGACAAGGCTCACCCCTCCACTTT
TRBV10-3	TRBJ2-3	-	few	CAISEAGSTDTQYF	TGTGCCATCAGTGAGGCGGGGAGCACAGATACGCAGTATTTT
TRBV29-1	TRBJ2-5	TRBD1	many	CSVADRYQETQYF	TGCAGCGTTGCGGACAGGTACCAAGAGACCCAGTACTTC
TRBV5-1	TRBJ1-2	-	many	CASSLVGRGGDGYTF	TGCGCCAGCAGCTTGGTAGGCAGGGGCGGCGATGGCTACACCTTC
TRBV5-1	TRBJ1-2	TRBD1	many	CASSPGQGPNYGYTF	TGCGCCAGCAGCCCCGGACAGGGTCCTAACTATGGCTACACCTTC
TRBV7-3	TRBJ2-1	-	few	CASSLTTGTPREQFF	TGTGCCAGCAGCTTAACCACCGGGACCCCGAGGGAGCAGTTCTTC
TRBV19	TRBJ1-1	-	many	CATARGAEAFF	TGTGCCACCGCTCGAGGTGCTGAAGCTTTCTTT
TRBV3-1	TRBJ2-3	-	many	CASSLPEGGITDTQYF	TGTGCCAGCAGCCTCCCGGAAGGGGGAATTACAGATACGCAGTATTTT
TRBV14	TRBJ2-5	-	many	CASSYRGGIETQYF	TGTGCCAGCAGCTATAGAGGGGGTATAGAGACCCAGTACTTC
TRBV10-2	TRBJ2-1	TRBD2	few	CASREAAGLAGAKEQFF	TGCGCCAGCAGGGAAGCGGCGGGACTAGCGGGAGCTAAAGAGCAGTTCTTC